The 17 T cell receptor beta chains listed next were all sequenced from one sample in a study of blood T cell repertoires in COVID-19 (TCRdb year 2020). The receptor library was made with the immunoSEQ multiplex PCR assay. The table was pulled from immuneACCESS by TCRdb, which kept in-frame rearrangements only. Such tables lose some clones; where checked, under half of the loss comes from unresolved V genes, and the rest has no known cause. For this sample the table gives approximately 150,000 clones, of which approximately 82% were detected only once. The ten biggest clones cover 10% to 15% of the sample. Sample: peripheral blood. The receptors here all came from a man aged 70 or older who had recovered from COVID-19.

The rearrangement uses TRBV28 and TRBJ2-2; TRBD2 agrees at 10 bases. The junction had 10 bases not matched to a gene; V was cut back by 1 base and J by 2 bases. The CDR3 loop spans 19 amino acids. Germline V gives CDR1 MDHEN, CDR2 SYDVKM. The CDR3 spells CASSLSDIRTSGNTGELFF. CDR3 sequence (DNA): TGTGCCAGCAGTTTATCCGACATTAGGACTAGCGGTAACACCGGGGAGCTGTTTTTT.

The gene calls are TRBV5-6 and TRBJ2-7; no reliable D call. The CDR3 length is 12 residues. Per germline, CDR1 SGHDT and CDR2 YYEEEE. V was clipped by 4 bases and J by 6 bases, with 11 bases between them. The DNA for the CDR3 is TGTGCCAGCAGCCGGGTTGCGGCCGAGCAGTACTTC. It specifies CASSRVAAEQYF. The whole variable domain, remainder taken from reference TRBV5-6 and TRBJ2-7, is DAGVTQSPTHLIKTRGQQVTLRCSPKSGHDTVSWYQQALGQGPQFIFQYYEEEERQRGNFPDRFSGHQFPNYSSELNVNALLLGDSALYLCASSRVAAEQYFGPGTRLTVT.

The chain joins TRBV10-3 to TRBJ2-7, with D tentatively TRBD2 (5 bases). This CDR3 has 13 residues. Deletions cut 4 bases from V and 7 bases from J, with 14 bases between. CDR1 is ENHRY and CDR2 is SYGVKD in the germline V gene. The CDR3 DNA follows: TGTGCCATCAGTGGAACTAGTTCGGTTGAGCAGTACTTC. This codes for CAISGTSSVEQYF.

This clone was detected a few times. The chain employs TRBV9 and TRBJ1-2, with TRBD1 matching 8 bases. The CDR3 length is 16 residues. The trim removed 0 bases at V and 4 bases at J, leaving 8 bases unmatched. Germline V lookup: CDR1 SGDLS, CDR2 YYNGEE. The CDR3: CASSVGVGQGAYGYTF. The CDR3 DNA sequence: TGTGCCAGCAGCGTAGGGGTAGGGCAGGGGGCCTATGGCTACACCTTC.

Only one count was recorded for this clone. The chain's CDR3 is CASSGQISSPGNTIYF. The CDR3, as DNA: TGTGCCAGCAGCGGACAGATATCTTCACCGGGAAACACCATATATTTT. The rearrangement links TRBV7-9 to TRBJ1-3, with D perhaps matching TRBD1 (6 bases). This CDR3 has 16 residues. Germline CDR1 and CDR2: SEHNR and FQNEAQ (reference sequence). Trimming left V 5 bases short and J 4 bases short, with 18 bases between.

CDR3 loop: CASSPGDRPNYGYTF. As DNA, the CDR3 is TGTGCCAGCTCACCGGGGGACAGACCTAACTATGGCTACACCTTC. This rearrangement joins TRBV18 to TRBJ1-2; 7 nucleotides agree with TRBD1. This CDR3 is built from 15 residues. J gave up 0 bases and V 3 bases, and 4 bases lay outside the gene matches. CDR1 KGHSH and CDR2 LQKENI come from the germline V gene.

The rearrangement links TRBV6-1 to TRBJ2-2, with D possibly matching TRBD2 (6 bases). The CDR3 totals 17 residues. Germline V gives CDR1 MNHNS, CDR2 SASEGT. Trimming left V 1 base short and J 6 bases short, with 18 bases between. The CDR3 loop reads CASSEVYRRGTAGELFF. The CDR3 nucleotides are TGTGCCAGCAGTGAAGTCTATAGGCGGGGAACCGCCGGGGAGCTGTTTTTT.

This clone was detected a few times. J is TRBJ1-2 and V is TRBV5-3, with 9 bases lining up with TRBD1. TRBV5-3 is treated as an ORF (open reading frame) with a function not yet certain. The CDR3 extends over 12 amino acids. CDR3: CGDRAHNYGYTF. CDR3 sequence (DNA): TGTGGGGACAGGGCGCATAACTATGGCTACACCTTC.

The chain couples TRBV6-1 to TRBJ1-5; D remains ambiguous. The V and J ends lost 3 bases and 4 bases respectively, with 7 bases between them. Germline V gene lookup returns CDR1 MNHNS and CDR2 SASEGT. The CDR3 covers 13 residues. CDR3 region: CASSETGNQPQHF. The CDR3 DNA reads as TGTGCCAGCAGTGAGACTGGTAATCAGCCCCAGCATTTT.

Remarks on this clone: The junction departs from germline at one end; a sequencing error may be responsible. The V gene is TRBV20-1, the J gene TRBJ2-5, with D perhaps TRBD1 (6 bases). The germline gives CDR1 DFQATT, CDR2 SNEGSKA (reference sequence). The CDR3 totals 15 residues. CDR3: CSTSQSGGVVETQYF. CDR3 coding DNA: TGCAGTACTAGTCAGTCTGGGGGCGTGGTAGAGACCCAGTACTTC.

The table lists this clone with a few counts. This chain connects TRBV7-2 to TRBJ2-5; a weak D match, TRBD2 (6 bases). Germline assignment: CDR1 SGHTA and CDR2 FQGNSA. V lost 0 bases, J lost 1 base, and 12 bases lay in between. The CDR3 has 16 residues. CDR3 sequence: CASSLALARGQETQYF. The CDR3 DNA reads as TGTGCCAGCAGCTTAGCGCTAGCGAGGGGCCAAGAGACCCAGTACTTC.

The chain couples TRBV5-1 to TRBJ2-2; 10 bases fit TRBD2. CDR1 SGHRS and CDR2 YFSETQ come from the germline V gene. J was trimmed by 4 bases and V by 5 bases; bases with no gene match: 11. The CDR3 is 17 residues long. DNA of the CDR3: TGCGCCAGCAGGCTACAAGCGGGAGGGTCGACCACCGGGGAGCTGTTTTTT. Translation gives CASRLQAGGSTTGELFF.

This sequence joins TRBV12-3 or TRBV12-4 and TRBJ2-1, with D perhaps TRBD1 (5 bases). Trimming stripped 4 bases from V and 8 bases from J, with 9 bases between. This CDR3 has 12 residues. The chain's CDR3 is CASSSGRDEQFF. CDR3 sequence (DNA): TGTGCCAGCAGTTCCGGCAGGGATGAGCAGTTCTTC.

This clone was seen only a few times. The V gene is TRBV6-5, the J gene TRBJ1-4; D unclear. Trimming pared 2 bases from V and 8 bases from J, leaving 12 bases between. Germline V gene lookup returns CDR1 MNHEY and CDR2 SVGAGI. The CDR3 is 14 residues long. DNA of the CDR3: TGTGCCAGCAGTTACCAACAAAGAGGCGAAAAACTGTTTTTT. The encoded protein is CASSYQQRGEKLFF.

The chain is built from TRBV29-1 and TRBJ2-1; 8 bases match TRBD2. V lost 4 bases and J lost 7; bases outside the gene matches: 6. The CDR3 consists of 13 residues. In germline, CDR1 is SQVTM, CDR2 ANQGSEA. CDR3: CSVVRTSINEQFF. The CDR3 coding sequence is TGCAGCGTTGTTAGGACTAGCATTAATGAGCAGTTCTTC.

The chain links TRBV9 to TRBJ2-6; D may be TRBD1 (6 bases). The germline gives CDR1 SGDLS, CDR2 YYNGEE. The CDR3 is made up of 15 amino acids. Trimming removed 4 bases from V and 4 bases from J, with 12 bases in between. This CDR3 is CASSTTGPGANVLTF. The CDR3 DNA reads TGTGCCAGCAGCACAACAGGGCCAGGGGCCAACGTCCTGACTTTC. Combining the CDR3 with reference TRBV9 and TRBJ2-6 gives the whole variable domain DSGVTQTPKHLITATGQRVTLRCSPRSGDLSVYWYQQSLDQGLQFLIQYYNGEERAKGNILERFSAQQFPDLHSELNLSSLELGDSALYFCASSTTGPGANVLTFGAGSRLTVL.

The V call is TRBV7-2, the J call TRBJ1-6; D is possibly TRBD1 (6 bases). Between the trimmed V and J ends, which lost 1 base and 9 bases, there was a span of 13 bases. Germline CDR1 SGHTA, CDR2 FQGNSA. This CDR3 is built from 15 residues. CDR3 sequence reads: CASSLVRRGSSPLHF. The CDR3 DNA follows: TGTGCCAGCAGCTTAGTTCGCAGGGGTAGTTCACCCCTCCACTTT. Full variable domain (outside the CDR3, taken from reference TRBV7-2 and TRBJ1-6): GAGVSQSPSNKVTEKGKDVELRCDPISGHTALYWYRQSLGQGLEFLIYFQGNSAPDKSGLPSDRFSAERTGGSVSTLTIQRTQQEDSAVYLCASSLVRRGSSPLHFGNGTRLTVT.